Included here is one T cell receptor (beta chain) sequence, with context. This specimen belongs to a study of OX40 agonist ivuxolimab in advanced cancers. The CDR3 totals 10 residues. Germline V CDR1 and CDR2: SQVTM, ANQGSEA. V shed 3 bases and J 15 bases; nucleotides not matched to a gene: 6. Profiled with immunoSEQ multiplex PCR; TCRdb holds only in-frame clones, not every one. Of roughly 98,000 clones in the sample, just under 85% were seen once. This clonotype originated in an adult with an advanced solid tumor such as melanoma, head and neck, liver or kidney cancer. The chain has TRBV29-1 and TRBJ2-3; 7 bases are a match to TRBD2. The sequencing here drew on CD4+ or CD8+ T cells sorted from blood, taken in a trial of the OX40 agonist ivuxolimab. This CDR3 reads CSVETGTTYF. CDR3 coding DNA: TGCAGCGTTGAGACCGGGACTACCTATTTT.